A single sample is the source of the 20 T cell receptor beta chains below, sequenced in a study of blood T cells in healthy people across ages. PCR was performed a second time for about 6 to 12 cycles using a sample-barcoded 5' primer and a J-beta primer mix. TCRdb itself ran the 5' RACE reads through MiXCR, one entry per CDR3 protein. Of about 1.7 million distinct CDR3 sequences listed, 28% were seen once; the top ten hold 7.7%. Input material: blood. The receptors shown here come from a woman aged 25 to 45 in good health.

This clonotype occurred many times. This chain uses TRBV6-6 with TRBJ2-3; TRBD2 aligns across 11 bases. CDR1 and CDR2 from the germline V gene are MNHNY and SVGAGI (reference sequence). J gave up 5 bases and V 6 bases, and 10 bases lay outside the gene matches. This CDR3 has 16 residues. The CDR3 DNA reads TGTGCCAGCAGCCCTAATAGCGGGGGGGGAGGAGATACGCAGTATTTT. Amino acids: CASSPNSGGGGDTQYF.

The chain has TRBV20-1 and TRBJ1-5; tentatively, D is TRBD1 (6 bases). Germline loops: CDR1 DFQATT, CDR2 SNEGSKA (reference sequence). Trimming stripped 5 bases from V and 6 bases from J, with 17 bases between. The CDR3 covers 14 residues. The CDR3 sequence is CSAAIRGSSQPQHF. As DNA, the CDR3 is TGCAGTGCTGCTATAAGGGGGTCCAGTCAGCCCCAGCATTTT.

This clonotype was observed a handful of times. V usage is TRBV20-1 and J usage is TRBJ2-7; D assignment may be TRBD1 or TRBD2 (5 bases each). CDR3 length equals 14 residues. Germline V gene sequence: CDR1 DFQATT, CDR2 SNEGSKA (reference sequence). V lost 4 bases and J 2 bases, leaving 15 bases between the germline ends. This CDR3 is CSATAGTFTYEQYF. CDR3 sequence (DNA): TGCAGTGCTACCGCCGGGACCTTCACCTACGAGCAGTACTTC.

In its sample, this clonotype was seen a few times. The gene calls are TRBV6-1 and TRBJ2-1; possible D gene TRBD1, 5 bases. CDR3 length equals 13 residues. Germline CDR1 and CDR2: MNHNS and SASEGT. Trimming pared 2 bases from V and 12 bases from J, leaving 14 bases between. The DNA of the CDR3 is TGTGCCAGCAGTGAATCCCCAGGGTCCGGGCAGTTCTTC. This translates into CASSESPGSGQFF.

The CDR3 protein is CATKGQGNQPQHF. The CDR3 DNA reads TGCGCCACCAAGGGACAGGGGAATCAGCCCCAGCATTTT. This chain connects TRBV10-2 to TRBJ1-5, with TRBD1 matching over 10 bases. V gave up 10 bases and J gave up 4 bases; unmatched junction bases: 4. This CDR3 has 13 amino acids. Germline V gene sequence: CDR1 WSHSY, CDR2 SAAADI.

This clonotype was recorded at least ten times. The chain is built from TRBV7-2 and TRBJ2-3; D ambiguous. Germline-derived CDR1 and CDR2 are SGHTA and FQGNSA. V lost 0 bases, J lost 5 bases, and 6 bases lay in between. The CDR3 spans 13 residues. CDR3 residues: CASSLAQGDTQYF. The CDR3 nucleotides read TGTGCCAGCAGCTTAGCGCAAGGAGATACGCAGTATTTT.

The chain links TRBV3-1 to TRBJ1-4, with 7 bases matching TRBD1. Germline CDR1 and CDR2: LGHDT and YNNKEL (reference sequence). CDR3 length: 15 residues. The ends lost 1 base at V and 4 bases at J; junction bases unmatched: 3. This CDR3 reads CASSQGQGVNEKLFF. The CDR3 DNA follows: TGTGCCAGCAGCCAAGGACAGGGAGTTAATGAAAAACTGTTTTTT.

This clonotype was picked up a small number of times. The germline gene is not matched at one end of the junction; a read error may be the cause. The rearrangement joins TRBV18 to TRBJ2-4; 7 bases line up with TRBD2. The J call may be wrong; the DNA end is better matched by TRBJ2-7. The CDR3 totals 14 residues. Germline CDR1 KGHSH, CDR2 LQKENI. Here the CDR3 DNA reads TGTGCCAGCCCACCGCGGAGCGGGGTCTACGAGCAGTACTTC. As protein: CASPPRSGVYEQYF.

This clonotype was observed a handful of times. V is TRBV20-1 and J is TRBJ2-5; 7 bases are shared with TRBD2. CDR3 length: 14 residues. Germline assignment: CDR1 DFQATT and CDR2 SNEGSKA (reference sequence). The trim removed 0 bases at V and 3 bases at J, leaving 4 bases unmatched. The CDR3, as DNA: TGCAGTGCTAGAGAACCGGGAGGAAAAGAGACCCAGTACTTC. It encodes CSAREPGGKETQYF.

The CDR3 loop reads CASWRANQPQHF. As DNA, the CDR3 is TGTGCCAGCTGGCGCGCCAATCAGCCCCAGCATTTT. The chain links TRBV28 to TRBJ1-5; D gene ambiguous. Germline V lookup: CDR1 MDHEN, CDR2 SYDVKM. This CDR3 has 12 residues. V was pared by 8 bases and J by 3 bases, with 8 bases between.

This clonotype turned up a few times. V usage is TRBV20-1 and J usage is TRBJ2-1; D is ambiguous. The CDR3 loop spans 14 amino acids. The V and J ends lost 3 bases and 2 bases respectively, with 11 bases between them. Germline V CDR1 and CDR2: DFQATT, SNEGSKA (reference sequence). DNA for the CDR3: TGCAGTGCTAGGAGTCTTACTACCTACAATGAGCAGTTCTTC. Translation: CSARSLTTYNEQFF.

In regard to this clonotype: One junction end disagrees with the germline gene, perhaps due to a read error. The chain couples TRBV28 to TRBJ2-6, with 9 positions matching TRBD1. The CDR3 runs to 16 residues. The V gene's germline CDR1 is MDHEN and CDR2 SYDVKM. CDR3 sequence reads: CASMYRGRSGANVLTF. The CDR3 DNA follows: TGTGCCAGCATGTACAGGGGGCGGTCTGGGGCCAACGTCCTGACTTTT.

As regards this clonotype: This may arise from a read error, as a much more abundant clone is one base away. V usage is TRBV18 and J usage is TRBJ2-7, with 8 bases that match TRBD2. The J call is uncertain, as TRBJ2-4 better fits the DNA end. Germline CDR1 reads KGHSH; CDR2 reads LQKENI. The CDR3 spans 15 residues. CDR3 protein: CTSSRAGGAGNIQYF. Written as DNA, the CDR3 is TGTACCAGCTCCCGTGCGGGGGGCGCAGGTAACATTCAGTACTTC.

This clonotype was recorded a few times. This sequence joins TRBV6-2 or TRBV6-3 and TRBJ2-7; 8 bases align to TRBD1. CDR3 length equals 15 residues. Per the germline V gene, CDR1 is MNHEY and CDR2 is SVGEGT. Germline trimming cut 6 bases from V and 2 bases from J; bases unmatched to any gene: 9. DNA for the CDR3: TGTGCCAGCAGACTGACAGGGGTGCGTACCTACGAGCAGTACTTC. Translating it yields CASRLTGVRTYEQYF.

This chain uses TRBV20-1 with TRBJ2-3; D might be TRBD2 (5 bases). V was pared by 6 bases and J by 0 bases, with 16 bases between. The CDR3 runs 15 residues. CDR1 is DFQATT and CDR2 is SNEGSKA in the germline V gene (reference sequence). CDR3 sequence: CSASRSGPSTDTQYF. In DNA form, the CDR3 reads TGCAGTGCCAGCAGAAGCGGACCTAGCACAGATACGCAGTATTTT.

This chain joins TRBV12-3 or TRBV12-4 and TRBJ2-3; 10 bases are a match to TRBD2. V shed 3 bases and J 1 base; nucleotides not matched to a gene: 7. This CDR3 spans 17 amino acids. CDR3 protein: CASSFEVGTSGTDTQYF. For the CDR3, the DNA is TGTGCCAGCAGTTTTGAGGTCGGGACTAGCGGCACAGATACGCAGTATTTT.

This clonotype was found many times. The chain combines TRBV6-5 with TRBJ1-2; 10 positions match TRBD1. The J segment lost 3 bases and the V segment lost 6 bases, leaving 4 bases of the junction unmatched. The CDR3 is 14 residues long. Germline CDR1 is MNHEY and CDR2 is SVGAGI. The CDR3 nucleotides are TGTGCCAGCAGAGGACAGGGGGGGGACTATGGCTACACCTTC. Translated: CASRGQGGDYGYTF.

This clonotype has just a few counts. The chain employs TRBV6-2 or TRBV6-3 and TRBJ2-1; no firm D call. The V and J ends lost 4 bases and 4 bases respectively, with 14 bases between them. Germline CDR1 reads MNHEY; CDR2 reads SVGEGT. The CDR3 runs to 15 residues. The CDR3 DNA reads TGTGCCAGCAGTTCCAGCCCCAGACCGTACAATGAGCAGTTCTTC. It specifies CASSSSPRPYNEQFF.

This clonotype was picked up a small number of times. At one of its ends the junction is not consistent with the germline gene, which may arise from a read error. This sequence joins TRBV18 and TRBJ2-5; the D gene is possibly TRBD2 (6 bases). The CDR3 has 16 residues. Germline values: CDR1 KGHSH, CDR2 LQKENI. CDR3 protein: CASPPPGRSIKETQYF. The CDR3 coding sequence is TGTGCCAGCCCACCACCGGGGAGGAGCATAAAAGAGACCCAGTACTTC.

This clonotype was seen more than once but under ten times. The J gene is TRBJ1-2, the V gene TRBV7-2; 8 nucleotides agree with TRBD1. The CDR3 has 15 residues. The V segment lost 5 bases and the J segment 7 bases; nucleotides outside the gene matches: 12. Germline values: CDR1 SGHTA, CDR2 FQGNSA. Written as DNA, the CDR3 is TGTGCCAGCAGCCTCATGGCAGGGGGCGTAGGTGGCTACACCTTC. It yields the protein CASSLMAGGVGGYTF. The whole variable domain, remainder taken from reference TRBV7-2 and TRBJ1-2, is GAGVSQSPSNKVTEKGKDVELRCDPISGHTALYWYRQSLGQGLEFLIYFQGNSAPDKSGLPSDRFSAERTGGSVSTLTIQRTQQEDSAVYLCASSLMAGGVGGYTFGSGTRLTVV.